This T cell receptor (beta chain) was captured by sequencing in a study of T-cell reconstitution after alpha-beta-depleted transplantation in children. As it was prepared, the TCRbeta library received unique molecular identifiers. TCRdb re-called the PCR reads through MiXCR, storing one row per CDR3 protein. The data show just over 350,000 distinct CDR3 sequences, with more than 10% seen just once and 4.3% held by the top ten. This clonotype was observed a few times. CDR3 length equals 14 residues. With 4 bases removed from V and 7 bases from J, the gap between germline ends came to 17 bases. Germline V gives CDR1 LNHDA, CDR2 SQIVND (reference sequence).

V gene TRBV19 combines with J gene TRBJ2-7; TRBD1 might be the D (5 bases). The sequences come from PBMCs, collected from the stem cell graft. This receptor was obtained from a human donor who donated a stem cell graft to a child with Fanconi anemia. CDR3 sequence: CASSTGDPRGEQYF. CDR3 DNA sequence: TGTGCCAGTAGTACTGGGGATCCAAGGGGTGAGCAGTACTTC.